This record covers a single T cell receptor beta chain. This clone's antigen is unknown. No much larger clone is present one base from it, and per-base qualities are unavailable. TCRbeta CDR3 regions were amplified from genomic DNA by means of the immunoSEQ Assay, a bias-controlled multiplex PCR. The original pipeline was this. The number of nucleated cells in each sample was estimated by amplification of reference gene primers within the assay. To quantify the absolute abundance of each unique TCRbeta CDR3 rearrangement, sequence reads were collapsed and filtered. For each sample, productive Simpson clonality was calculated as the square root of Simpson's diversity index across productive rearrangements. TCRdb took this table from immuneACCESS and kept in-frame rearrangements with V and J called. Such tables lack part of the clones; where checked against another copy, unresolved V genes explain under half of the gap, and the rest is unexplained. From that table come the V and J calls and clone size; the DNA was used to work out D and trimming. The sample contains around 150,000 clones, over 80% of them found a single time. Around 6.5% of the sample comes from the top ten.

Participants in the prospective study were aged roughly 18 to 100 years, lived in 24 United States geographic areas, and enrolled through a virtual design. Cohort assignment in the prospective study relied on participant-reported clinical history from a screening survey and a study questionnaire. Recovered participants in ImmuneRACE Cohort 3 were defined by two consecutive negative NP/OP PCR tests, clearance by a healthcare professional, or resolution of symptoms. Mobile phlebotomists in the prospective study collected whole blood, serum and a nasopharyngeal or oropharyngeal swab from every participant. Over a roughly 2-month period, participants in the prospective study had the option of providing additional blood draws and questionnaires. Before DNA extraction, prospective study blood samples were shipped either frozen or at room temperature. Counted from cysteine to phenylalanine, this CDR3 has 14 amino acids. Of the read, only the CDR3 DNA is kept; its 42 bases are in frame from base 1. According to the germline V gene (reference sequence), CDR1 reads MNHEY and CDR2 reads SMNVEV. The trim is 5 bases for V and 3 bases for J, with a gap of 14 bases between the germline ends.

The record originates from a study of blood T cell repertoires in COVID-19 (TCRdb year 2020). General notes on the study: The collaborator samples originated in the United States, Italy and Spain and spanned the acute and convalescent phases of COVID-19. The prospective study material was composed of cDNA or gDNA derived from T cells, B-cell-depleted T cells, or PBMCs. Deeply sampled blood TCRbeta repertoires from subjects exposed to, actively infected with, or recovered from COVID-19 were included in the dataset. Where available, HLA class I and class II types were obtained from metadata supplied by the sample provider rather than from assay-based typing. Sample metadata almost always included a de-identified subject ID, COVID-19 status, age in years and sex. The repertoires were released in a freely available public database intended as a resource for research on the immune response to SARS-CoV-2. The samples were drawn from two sources: the first 160 participants of the ongoing ImmuneRACE study, and 1,200 or so subjects contributed by 6 global collaborators. General findings and caveats noted by the study authors: The amount of clinical and demographic metadata varied by source and participant and was provided uncurated.

This chain is built from TRBV27 and TRBJ2-7; TRBD1 is perhaps the D gene, given 6 matching bases. This sequence was found in a woman aged 40 to 50 who had recovered from COVID-19. Specimen: PBMCs or T cells enriched from blood (not recorded which). The sequenced DNA: TGTGCCAGCAGTACGCAGGGGTACAACTACGAGCAGTACTTC. The resulting protein is CASSTQGYNYEQYF.